This T cell receptor beta chain originates from a study of CD8+CD57+ T cells in acquired aplastic anemia. In the study overall: The average for DNA from sorted CD4+ and CD8+ cells was 3.2 ug.

CDR3 and TCR beta VDJ profiling relied on genomic DNA as the template. TCRdb reprocessed the reads via MiXCR and lists one record per CDR3 protein. The sample includes around 430,000 distinct CDR3 sequences, approximately 33% seen only once; the top ten take 0.75% to 0.95%. Study results and limitations: Patients and controls had in common 25 to 35 CD8+ CDR3 sequences.

Only patients with CD8+CD57+ cell expansion on flow cytometry were chosen for sequencing. Germline loops: CDR1 KGHDR, CDR2 SFDVKD. The CDR3 extends over 13 amino acids. V lost 9 bases, J lost 6 bases, and 4 bases stayed unmatched. This clonotype was recorded many times. Its matching antigen is unknown. Sequenced: sorted CD4+, CD8+, or CD8+CD57+ T cells (not recorded which) from PBMCs. The rearrangement joins TRBV24-1 to TRBJ2-1, with 10 bases lining up with TRBD2. This sequence originates from a human donor with aplastic anemia. CDR3 sequence: CATQLAGFNEQFF. In DNA form, the CDR3 reads TGTGCCACCCAACTAGCGGGATTCAATGAGCAGTTCTTC.